The 3 T cell receptor beta chains in this list originate from one sample, sequenced in a study of blood T cell repertoires in COVID-19. Clones were read by immunoSEQ multiplex PCR, and TCRdb kept only the in-frame ones, dropping some. The sample shows hundreds of thousands of clones, over 80% of them seen only once. Sequences were obtained from peripheral blood. Receptor source: a woman in her 70s with COVID-19, enrolled during active disease.

The gene calls are TRBV10-3 and TRBJ1-1, with D tentatively TRBD1 (6 bases). CDR1 and CDR2 (germline): ENHRY, SYGVKD. The CDR3 spans 15 residues. Trimming removed 0 bases from V and 5 bases from J, with 13 bases in between. The CDR3 DNA is TGTGCCATCAGTGAGTCGAACAGGGTGGGAACTGAAGCTTTCTTT. Protein product: CAISESNRVGTEAFF.

The V call is TRBV19, the J call TRBJ1-3, with unresolved D. The V end lost 5 bases, the J end lost 1 base, and 21 bases lay between the germline ends. CDR1 is LNHDA, CDR2 SQIVND, per germline (reference sequence). The CDR3 has 18 residues. CDR3 amino acids: CASSRILARSLSGNTIYF. CDR3 in DNA: TGTGCCAGTAGTCGAATTCTGGCGAGGAGCCTTTCTGGAAACACCATATATTTT.

The V gene is TRBV10-3, the J gene TRBJ1-1; D is perhaps TRBD1 (6 bases). Between the trimmed V and J ends, which lost 6 bases and 4 bases, there was a span of 15 bases. This CDR3 region has 14 residues. Germline V gene lookup returns CDR1 ENHRY and CDR2 SYGVKD. This CDR3 is CAIRLQGLGTEAFF. DNA for the CDR3: TGTGCCATCAGGCTACAGGGTTTGGGCACTGAAGCTTTCTTT.